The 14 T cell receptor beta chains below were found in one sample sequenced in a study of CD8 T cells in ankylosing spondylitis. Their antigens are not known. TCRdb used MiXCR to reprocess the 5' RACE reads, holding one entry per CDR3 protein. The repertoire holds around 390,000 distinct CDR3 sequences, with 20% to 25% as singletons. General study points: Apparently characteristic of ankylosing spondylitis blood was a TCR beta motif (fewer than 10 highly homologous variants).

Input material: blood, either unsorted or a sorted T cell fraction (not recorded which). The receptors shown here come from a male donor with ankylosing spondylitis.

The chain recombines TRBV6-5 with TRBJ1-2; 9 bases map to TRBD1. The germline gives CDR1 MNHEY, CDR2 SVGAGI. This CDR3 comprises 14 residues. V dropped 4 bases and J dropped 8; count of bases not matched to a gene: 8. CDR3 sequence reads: CASSFAGTGPGYTF. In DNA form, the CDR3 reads TGTGCCAGCAGTTTCGCCGGGACAGGGCCCGGCTACACCTTC.

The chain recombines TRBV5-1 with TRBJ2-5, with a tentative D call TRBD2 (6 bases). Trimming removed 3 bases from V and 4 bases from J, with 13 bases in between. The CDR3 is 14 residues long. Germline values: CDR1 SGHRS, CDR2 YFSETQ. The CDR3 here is CASSSGNGGETQYF. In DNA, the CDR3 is TGCGCCAGCAGCTCGGGGAACGGGGGAGAGACCCAGTACTTC. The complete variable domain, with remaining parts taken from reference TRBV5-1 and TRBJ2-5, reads KAGVTQTPRYLIKTRGQQVTLSCSPISGHRSVSWYQQTPGQGLQFLFEYFSETQRNKGNFPGRFSGRQFSNSRSEMNVSTLELGDSALYLCASSSGNGGETQYFGPGTRLLVL.

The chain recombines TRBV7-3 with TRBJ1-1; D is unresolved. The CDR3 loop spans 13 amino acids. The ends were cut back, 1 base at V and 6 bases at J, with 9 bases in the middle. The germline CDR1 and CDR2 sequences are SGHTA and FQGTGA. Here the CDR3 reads CASSLRSTAEAFF. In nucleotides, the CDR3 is TGTGCCAGCAGCTTAAGGTCCACGGCTGAAGCTTTCTTT.

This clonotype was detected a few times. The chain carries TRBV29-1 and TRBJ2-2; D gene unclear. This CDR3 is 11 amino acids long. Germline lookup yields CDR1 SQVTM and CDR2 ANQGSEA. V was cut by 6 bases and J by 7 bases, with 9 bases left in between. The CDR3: CSVRSFGELFF. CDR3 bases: TGCAGCGTCCGTAGTTTCGGGGAGCTGTTTTTT.

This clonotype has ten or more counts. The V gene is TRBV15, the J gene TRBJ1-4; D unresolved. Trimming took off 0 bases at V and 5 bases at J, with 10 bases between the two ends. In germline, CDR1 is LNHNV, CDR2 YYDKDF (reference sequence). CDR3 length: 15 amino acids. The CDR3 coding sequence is TGTGCCACCAGCAGAGATGGTGGGCCAAATGAAAAACTGTTTTTT. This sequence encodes CATSRDGGPNEKLFF.

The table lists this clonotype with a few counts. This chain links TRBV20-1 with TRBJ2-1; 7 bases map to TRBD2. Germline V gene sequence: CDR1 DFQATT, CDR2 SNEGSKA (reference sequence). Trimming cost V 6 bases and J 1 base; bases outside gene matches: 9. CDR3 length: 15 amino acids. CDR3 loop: CSAILGLPSYNEQFF. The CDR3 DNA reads TGCAGTGCGATATTGGGACTACCATCCTACAATGAGCAGTTCTTC.

In DNA, the CDR3 is TGCAGTGCTACACAACGAGCGGGAGTCGAGACCCAGTACTTC. Its translation is CSATQRAGVETQYF. The gene calls are TRBV20-1 and TRBJ2-5; 8 bases fit TRBD2. Germline V lookup: CDR1 DFQATT, CDR2 SNEGSKA (reference sequence). The CDR3 totals 14 residues. With 4 bases clipped from V and 5 bases from J, the junction kept 9 bases outside the gene matches.

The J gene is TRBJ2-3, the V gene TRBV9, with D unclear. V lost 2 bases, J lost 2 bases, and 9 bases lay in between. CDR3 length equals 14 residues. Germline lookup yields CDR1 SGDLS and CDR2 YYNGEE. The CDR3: CASSVGSNTDTQYF. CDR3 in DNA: TGTGCCAGCAGCGTTGGCAGTAACACAGATACGCAGTATTTT.

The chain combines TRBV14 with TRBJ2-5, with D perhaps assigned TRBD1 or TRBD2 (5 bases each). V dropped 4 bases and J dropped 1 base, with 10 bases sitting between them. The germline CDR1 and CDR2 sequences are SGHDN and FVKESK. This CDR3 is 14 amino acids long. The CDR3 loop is CASSPPGAQETQYF. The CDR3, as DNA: TGTGCCAGCAGCCCCCCCGGGGCCCAAGAGACCCAGTACTTC.

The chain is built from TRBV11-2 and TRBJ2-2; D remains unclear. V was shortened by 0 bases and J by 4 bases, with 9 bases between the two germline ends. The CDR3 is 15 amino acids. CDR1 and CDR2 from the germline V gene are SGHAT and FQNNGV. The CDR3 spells CASSLELRTTGELFF. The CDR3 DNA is TGTGCCAGCAGCTTAGAACTCCGTACCACCGGGGAGCTGTTTTTT.

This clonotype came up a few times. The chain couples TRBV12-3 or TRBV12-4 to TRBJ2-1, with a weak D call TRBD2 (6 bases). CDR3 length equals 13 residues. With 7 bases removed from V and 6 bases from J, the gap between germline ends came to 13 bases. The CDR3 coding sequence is TGTGCCAGCACCCCGGGGGTGACCAATGAGCAGTTCTTC. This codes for CASTPGVTNEQFF.

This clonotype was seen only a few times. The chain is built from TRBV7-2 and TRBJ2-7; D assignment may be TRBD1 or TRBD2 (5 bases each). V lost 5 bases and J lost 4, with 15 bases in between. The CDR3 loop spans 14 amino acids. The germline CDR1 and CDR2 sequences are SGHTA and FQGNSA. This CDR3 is CASSPDRDQYEQYF. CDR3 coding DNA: TGTGCCAGCAGCCCAGATAGGGACCAGTACGAGCAGTACTTC.

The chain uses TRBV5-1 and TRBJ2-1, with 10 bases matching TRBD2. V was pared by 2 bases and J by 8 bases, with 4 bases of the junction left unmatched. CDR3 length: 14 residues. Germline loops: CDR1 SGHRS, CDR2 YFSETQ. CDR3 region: CASSFGAGGDEQFF. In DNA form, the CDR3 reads TGCGCCAGCAGCTTCGGAGCGGGAGGGGATGAGCAGTTCTTC.

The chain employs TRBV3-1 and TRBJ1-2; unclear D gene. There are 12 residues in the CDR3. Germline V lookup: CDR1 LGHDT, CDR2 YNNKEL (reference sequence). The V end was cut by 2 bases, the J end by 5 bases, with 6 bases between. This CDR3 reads CASSQIEYGYTF. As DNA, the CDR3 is TGTGCCAGCAGCCAAATTGAGTATGGCTACACCTTC.